Below are 18 T cell receptor beta chains sequenced from a single sample in a study of blood T cell repertoires in COVID-19. The assay was immunoSEQ multiplex PCR, and TCRdb's table has in-frame clones only and misses some. Of around 100,000 clones in the sample, approximately 88% were seen once. Sequencing was performed on peripheral blood. Receptors were obtained from a woman in her sixties or seventies with acute or convalescent COVID-19.

The V gene is TRBV5-1, the J gene TRBJ2-5, with D perhaps matching TRBD2 (7 bases). V lost 4 bases and J 4 bases, leaving 11 bases between the germline ends. The CDR3 contains 13 residues. CDR1 is SGHRS and CDR2 is YFSETQ in the germline V gene. In nucleotides, the CDR3 is TGCGCCAGCAGCGGGGGGGCCGGAGAGACCCAGTACTTC. Translation: CASSGGAGETQYF. The full variable domain, in which reference TRBV5-1 and TRBJ2-5 provide the parts outside the CDR3, is KAGVTQTPRYLIKTRGQQVTLSCSPISGHRSVSWYQQTPGQGLQFLFEYFSETQRNKGNFPGRFSGRQFSNSRSEMNVSTLELGDSALYLCASSGGAGETQYFGPGTRLLVL.

The chain joins TRBV3-1 (or the pseudogene TRBV3-2) to TRBJ2-1, with D tentatively TRBD1 (5 bases). The CDR3 is 15 amino acids. Trimming removed 1 base at V and 1 base at J, with 8 bases between. CDR1 LGHDT and CDR2 YNNKEL come from the germline V gene (reference sequence). The CDR3 DNA reads as TGTGCCAGCAGCCAAGGACAGAGTTCCTACAATGAGCAGTTCTTC. Protein product: CASSQGQSSYNEQFF.

The V call is TRBV19, the J call TRBJ1-4, with D possibly matching TRBD1 (6 bases). The CDR3 length is 14 residues. V lost 3 bases and J 5 bases, leaving 10 bases between the germline ends. Germline-derived CDR1 and CDR2 are LNHDA and SQIVND (reference sequence). CDR3 sequence reads: CASSIGRGNEKLFF. CDR3 coding DNA: TGTGCCAGTAGTATCGGCAGGGGAAATGAAAAACTGTTTTTT.

The chain joins TRBV18 to TRBJ2-7; D uncertain. CDR3 length: 16 amino acids. Trimming took off 5 bases at V and 0 bases at J, with 17 bases between the two ends. Germline V CDR1 and CDR2: KGHSH, LQKENI. The CDR3 reads CASSFTAPSPSYEQYF. The DNA for the CDR3 is TGTGCCAGCTCATTTACAGCCCCAAGCCCCTCCTACGAGCAGTACTTC.

The V gene is TRBV6-5, the J gene TRBJ1-6; 8 nucleotides agree with TRBD1. V lost 4 bases, J lost 9 bases, and 11 bases stayed unmatched. The length of the CDR3 is 16 residues. Per the germline V gene, CDR1 is MNHEY and CDR2 is SVGAGI. As DNA, the CDR3 is TGTGCCAGCAGTTTCACCCAGGGGGCGCGCGGTTCACCCCTCCACTTT. Translation: CASSFTQGARGSPLHF.

In DNA, the CDR3 is TGTGCCAGTAGTAAGCCCAGGGGAACTGGGGCCAACGTCCTGACTTTC. Translated: CASSKPRGTGANVLTF. This chain uses TRBV19 with TRBJ2-6; maybe TRBD1 (6 bases). This CDR3 has 16 residues. CDR1 and CDR2 from the germline V gene are LNHDA and SQIVND (reference sequence). Trimming pared 4 bases from V and 2 bases from J, leaving 12 bases between.

The rearrangement joins TRBV29-1 to TRBJ1-4; TRBD1 is a possible D gene (6 bases). V lost 4 bases to trimming and J lost 4 bases, with 13 bases between them. Germline-derived CDR1 and CDR2 are SQVTM and ANQGSEA. This CDR3 region has 14 residues. As DNA, the CDR3 is TGCAGCGTTGCTAAGGAAGGGGGTAATGAAAAACTGTTTTTT. Protein sequence: CSVAKEGGNEKLFF.

This chain joins TRBV13 and TRBJ1-5, with D unclear. The CDR3 spans 13 residues. Germline-derived CDR1 and CDR2 are PRHDT and FYEKMQ (reference sequence). Trimming removed 2 bases from V and 9 bases from J, with 11 bases in between. For the CDR3, the DNA is TGTGCCAGCAGCTTATCGTTATCAGGGCCCCAGCATTTT. It codes for CASSLSLSGPQHF.

The genes are TRBV11-2 and TRBJ2-7; D not resolved. Germline-derived CDR1 and CDR2 are SGHAT and FQNNGV. The CDR3 is 13 residues long. V lost 5 bases, J lost 7 bases, and 15 bases lay in between. CDR3 in DNA: TGTGCCAGCAGCCACGCCGCCCTGAGGGAGCAGTACTTC. It is translated as CASSHAALREQYF.

The chain recombines TRBV15 with TRBJ2-5, with 7 bases fitting TRBD1. Germline V gives CDR1 LNHNV, CDR2 YYDKDF (reference sequence). There are 16 residues in the CDR3. V gave up 0 bases and J gave up 2 bases; unmatched junction bases: 6. CDR3 sequence: CATSRDKAGGQETQYF. As DNA, the CDR3 is TGTGCCACCAGCAGAGATAAGGCAGGGGGACAAGAGACCCAGTACTTC.

The rearrangement links TRBV6-6 to TRBJ1-2; the D is unclear. Germline CDR1 MNHNY, CDR2 SVGAGI (reference sequence). The CDR3 spans 12 residues. With 4 bases removed from V and 7 bases from J, the gap between germline ends came to 10 bases. CDR3: CASSSWGGGYTF. The CDR3, as DNA: TGTGCCAGCAGTTCGTGGGGAGGTGGCTACACCTTC.

This clone was counted a few times. At the DNA level, this CDR3 is encoded by other sequences in the same sample as well. DNA for the CDR3: TGCGCCAGCAGCTTGGCAGGGAACTTGAACACTGAAGCTTTCTTT. Amino acids: CASSLAGNLNTEAFF. This chain joins TRBV5-1 and TRBJ1-1; possibly TRBD1 for D (5 bases). V was trimmed by 0 bases and J by 0 bases, leaving 9 bases between them. Per germline, CDR1 SGHRS and CDR2 YFSETQ. This CDR3 is 15 amino acids long.

The chain links TRBV12-3 or TRBV12-4 to TRBJ2-2, with D unclear. The CDR3 is 13 amino acids. Trimming removed 10 bases at V and 4 bases at J, with 13 bases between. The CDR3 region is CATKKSSTGELFF. In DNA, the CDR3 is TGTGCCACCAAGAAGTCGAGCACCGGGGAGCTGTTTTTT.

This rearrangement joins TRBV28 to TRBJ1-6, with D maybe TRBD1 (5 bases). V lost 3 bases and J 0 bases, leaving 9 bases between the germline ends. The CDR3 runs to 16 residues. In germline, CDR1 is MDHEN, CDR2 SYDVKM. The CDR3 here is CASSLDTGSYNSPLHF. CDR3 in DNA: TGTGCCAGCAGTTTGGACACCGGCTCCTATAATTCACCCCTCCACTTT.

This chain uses TRBV19 with TRBJ1-4; D possibly corresponds to TRBD1 (5 bases). Per germline, CDR1 LNHDA and CDR2 SQIVND (reference sequence). The length of the CDR3 is 12 residues. V dropped 4 bases and J dropped 7 bases, with 7 bases sitting between them. As DNA, the CDR3 is TGTGCCAGTAGTACTCAGGGTGAAAAACTGTTTTTT. As protein: CASSTQGEKLFF. Drawing the rest from reference TRBV19 and TRBJ1-4, the complete variable domain is DGGITQSPKYLFRKEGQNVTLSCEQNLNHDAMYWYRQDPGQGLRLIYYSQIVNDFQKGDIAEGYSVSREKKESFPLTVTSAQKNPTAFYLCASSTQGEKLFFGSGTQLSVL.

The chain recombines TRBV7-6 with TRBJ1-4; D is possibly TRBD1 (6 bases). V was cut by 5 bases and J by 8 bases, with 12 bases left in between. The CDR3 has 13 amino acids. Germline V gene sequence: CDR1 SGHVS, CDR2 FNYEAQ. CDR3 DNA: TGTGCCAGCAGCCAGGGGCGCGGAGAAAAACTGTTTTTT. Translation: CASSQGRGEKLFF.

This clone has a handful of counts. V usage is TRBV6-5 and J usage is TRBJ1-1; D is ambiguous. V lost 5 bases and J lost 4, with 11 bases in between. Germline V CDR1 and CDR2: MNHEY, SVGAGI. The CDR3 consists of 13 residues. The CDR3 here is CASSQTRGTEAFF. In DNA form, the CDR3 reads TGTGCCAGCAGTCAAACAAGAGGCACTGAAGCTTTCTTT.

This CDR3 reads CASSLAGGGSGGYTF. CDR3 nucleotide sequence: TGTGCCAGCAGTTTAGCGGGGGGCGGATCAGGAGGCTACACCTTC. This chain uses TRBV28 with TRBJ1-2; tentatively, D is TRBD1 (6 bases). From germline, CDR1 is MDHEN and CDR2 SYDVKM. This CDR3 spans 15 amino acids. Trimming removed 2 bases at V and 8 bases at J, with 18 bases between.